A selection of T cell receptor beta chains follows, all from one sample in a study of blood T cell repertoires in COVID-19. Sequencing was performed with immunoSEQ multiplex PCR; in TCRdb, only in-frame clones are kept and a portion is missing. The sample lists hundreds of thousands of clones; 70% to 90% were seen once. The material sequenced was peripheral blood. Receptors originate from a young woman who had recovered from COVID-19. CDR3s include the opening cysteine and the closing phenylalanine or tryptophan. The order of the fields is J gene, V gene, D gene, clone size, CDR3 protein, CDR3 DNA. D genes are given only for firm matches. Clone sizes are given selectively: once, few, many, or a class where the clone is expanded.

J: TRBJ1-1; V: TRBV6-4; D: TRBD1; size: .; CDR3: CATDRGGTEAFF; DNA: TGTGCCACCGACAGGGGAGGTACTGAAGCTTTCTTT
J: TRBJ2-5; V: TRBV3-1/TRBV3-2; D: .; size: .; CDR3: CASSQDRSGTQYF; DNA: TGTGCCAGCAGCCAAGACCGATCGGGGACCCAGTACTTC
J: TRBJ1-4; V: TRBV5-4; D: TRBD1; size: .; CDR3: CASSVTGVGSEKLFF; DNA: TGTGCCAGCAGCGTCACAGGGGTGGGGAGTGAAAAACTGTTTTTT
J: TRBJ2-5; V: TRBV28; D: .; size: .; CDR3: CASSVGGGAGETQYF; DNA: TGTGCCAGCAGTGTAGGTGGGGGGGCCGGAGAGACCCAGTACTTC
J: TRBJ1-6; V: TRBV27; D: .; size: .; CDR3: CASSQGKAYNAYNSPLHF; DNA: TGTGCCAGCAGCCAGGGGAAGGCTTACAATGCCTATAATTCACCCCTCCACTTT
J: TRBJ2-1; V: TRBV5-1; D: .; size: few; CDR3: CASSPEWGGAYNEQFF; DNA: TGCGCCAGCAGCCCAGAATGGGGGGGCGCCTACAATGAGCAGTTCTTC
J: TRBJ2-1; V: TRBV2; D: TRBD1; size: .; CDR3: CASSDPGTGAYNEQFF; DNA: TGTGCCAGCAGTGACCCCGGGACAGGGGCATACAATGAGCAGTTCTTC
J: TRBJ2-7; V: TRBV7-9; D: TRBD2; size: .; CDR3: CASSSVGGTYEQYF; DNA: TGTGCCAGCAGCTCTGTGGGAGGGACGTACGAGCAGTACTTC
J: TRBJ2-7; V: TRBV28; D: TRBD1; size: .; CDR3: CASSLPTGSSYEQYF; DNA: TGTGCCAGCAGTTTACCGACAGGGAGTTCCTACGAGCAGTACTTC
J: TRBJ2-3; V: TRBV19; D: .; size: .; CDR3: CASSVEYSTDTQYF; DNA: TGTGCCAGTAGTGTGGAGTACAGCACAGATACGCAGTATTTT
J: TRBJ2-7; V: TRBV19; D: .; size: once; CDR3: CASSSTYEQYF; DNA: TGTGCCAGTTCTAGCACCTACGAGCAGTACTTC
J: TRBJ2-1; V: TRBV6-5; D: TRBD2; size: .; CDR3: CASTQPTGGPLFF; DNA: TGTGCCAGCACCCAACCTACGGGGGGGCCTTTGTTCTTC
J: TRBJ1-5; V: TRBV6-2/TRBV6-3; D: TRBD1; size: .; CDR3: CASSTTMGQGEGQPQHF; DNA: TGTGCCAGCAGTACAACAATGGGACAGGGGGAGGGTCAGCCCCAGCATTTT
J: TRBJ2-2; V: TRBV6-5; D: TRBD1; size: few; CDR3: CASSWDRGTGELFF; DNA: TGTGCCAGCAGTTGGGACAGGGGGACCGGGGAGCTGTTTTTT
J: TRBJ2-3; V: TRBV30; D: .; size: .; CDR3: CAWSWGGRTDTQYF; DNA: TGTGCCTGGTCTTGGGGGGGGCGCACAGATACGCAGTATTTT
J: TRBJ1-2; V: TRBV5-4; D: .; size: .; CDR3: CASSLIGDYGYTF; DNA: TGTGCCAGCAGCTTAATAGGGGACTATGGCTACACCTTC
J: TRBJ2-2; V: TRBV5-1; D: .; size: .; CDR3: CASGFTGSPNTGELFF; DNA: TGCGCCAGCGGATTTACAGGTTCCCCGAACACCGGGGAGCTGTTTTTT
J: TRBJ2-3; V: TRBV12-5; D: .; size: .; CDR3: CASAGGAARTDTQYF; DNA: TGTGCTAGTGCCGGCGGAGCCGCACGCACAGATACGCAGTATTTT
J: TRBJ1-1; V: TRBV5-1; D: .; size: .; CDR3: CASSGGTPDRTNTEAFF; DNA: TGCGCCAGCAGCGGGGGGACCCCAGACAGAACGAACACTGAAGCTTTCTTT
J: TRBJ2-3; V: TRBV6-4; D: TRBD1; size: .; CDR3: CASSRQGEGTDTQYF; DNA: TGTGCCAGCAGCAGACAGGGGGAGGGCACAGATACGCAGTATTTT
J: TRBJ2-5; V: TRBV5-1; D: TRBD1; size: .; CDR3: CASSLGGTGIGETQYF; DNA: TGCGCCAGCAGCTTGGGGGGGACAGGGATAGGCGAGACCCAGTACTTC
J: TRBJ2-2; V: TRBV27; D: .; size: .; CDR3: CASSPLVVGALRETGELFF; DNA: TGTGCCAGCAGTCCGCTCGTGGTGGGGGCGCTTCGTGAGACCGGGGAGCTGTTTTTT
J: TRBJ2-2; V: TRBV7-9; D: .; size: .; CDR3: CASSFGLESNTGELFF; DNA: TGTGCCAGCAGCTTCGGACTGGAAAGTAACACCGGGGAGCTGTTTTTT
J: TRBJ1-6; V: TRBV6-2/TRBV6-3; D: .; size: .; CDR3: CASSYSERRSPLHF; DNA: TGTGCCAGCAGTTACTCCGAGAGGCGTTCACCCCTCCACTTT
J: TRBJ2-7; V: TRBV2; D: .; size: .; CDR3: CASSPFRAYEQYF; DNA: TGTGCCAGCAGCCCATTCAGGGCGTACGAGCAGTACTTC
J: TRBJ1-4; V: TRBV2; D: TRBD1; size: .; CDR3: CASLYRGREKLFF; DNA: TGTGCCAGCCTTTACAGGGGGCGAGAAAAACTGTTTTTT
J: TRBJ1-1; V: TRBV7-3; D: TRBD1; size: .; CDR3: CASSLGTGSEAFF; DNA: TGTGCCAGCAGCTTAGGGACAGGCTCTGAAGCTTTCTTT
J: TRBJ1-5; V: TRBV28; D: .; size: .; CDR3: CASSSPDRPNQPQHF; DNA: TGTGCCAGCAGTTCCCCCGACAGGCCTAATCAGCCCCAGCATTTT
J: TRBJ2-7; V: TRBV7-2; D: TRBD1; size: .; CDR3: CASSLVYSGQAYEQYF; DNA: TGTGCCAGCAGCTTAGTTTATTCGGGACAGGCCTACGAGCAGTACTTC
J: TRBJ1-2; V: TRBV19; D: .; size: few; CDR3: CASKGEDGNPYGYTF; DNA: TGTGCCAGTAAGGGAGAGGACGGGAACCCCTATGGCTACACCTTC
J: TRBJ1-1; V: TRBV2; D: TRBD1; size: .; CDR3: CASTFGQGSTEAFF; DNA: TGTGCCAGCACCTTCGGACAGGGGAGCACTGAAGCTTTCTTT
J: TRBJ1-2; V: TRBV28; D: .; size: .; CDR3: CASRWPGAGYGYTF; DNA: TGTGCCAGCAGATGGCCGGGAGCCGGCTATGGCTACACCTTC
J: TRBJ2-5; V: TRBV24-1; D: .; size: .; CDR3: CATSRGGETQYF; DNA: TGTGCCACCAGTCGCGGTGGAGAGACCCAGTACTTC
J: TRBJ1-2; V: TRBV5-4; D: .; size: .; CDR3: CASSFQDRSSGYTF; DNA: TGTGCCAGCAGCTTCCAAGACAGGTCGAGTGGCTACACCTTC
J: TRBJ2-1; V: TRBV7-2; D: TRBD2; size: .; CDR3: CASSSRSAAGGPGNEQFF; DNA: TGTGCCAGCAGCTCCCGATCGGCAGCGGGGGGGCCTGGCAATGAGCAGTTCTTC
J: TRBJ1-2; V: TRBV7-3; D: TRBD1; size: .; CDR3: CASSTGTGLPYGYTF; DNA: TGTGCCAGCAGCACCGGGACAGGGTTGCCCTATGGCTACACCTTC
J: TRBJ2-3; V: TRBV12-3/TRBV12-4; D: .; size: .; CDR3: CASSFRRDTQYF; DNA: TGTGCCAGCAGTTTCCGGCGGGATACGCAGTATTTT
J: TRBJ1-5; V: TRBV30; D: .; size: .; CDR3: CAWSVEGFGNQPQHF; DNA: TGTGCCTGGAGTGTGGAGGGTTTTGGCAATCAGCCCCAGCATTTT
J: TRBJ1-1; V: TRBV6-5; D: .; size: .; CDR3: CASSWATGNTEAFF; DNA: TGTGCCAGCAGCTGGGCGACAGGGAACACTGAAGCTTTCTTT
J: TRBJ1-2; V: TRBV4-2; D: .; size: .; CDR3: CASSQDTVRGGSVYGYTF; DNA: TGTGCCAGCAGCCAAGATACTGTTCGAGGGGGTTCAGTCTATGGCTACACCTTC
J: TRBJ1-1; V: TRBV6-1; D: .; size: .; CDR3: CASSEGDTNTEAFF; DNA: TGTGCCAGCAGTGAAGGAGACACGAACACTGAAGCTTTCTTT
J: TRBJ2-3; V: TRBV4-3; D: TRBD2; size: .; CDR3: CASSQDLLAGVTDTQYF; DNA: TGCGCCAGCAGCCAAGATCTCCTAGCGGGCGTCACAGATACGCAGTATTTT
J: TRBJ1-2; V: TRBV7-9; D: .; size: .; CDR3: CASSFSTTGGYTF; DNA: TGTGCCAGCAGCTTTAGCACTACCGGGGGCTACACCTTC
J: TRBJ2-2; V: TRBV6-2/TRBV6-3; D: .; size: once; CDR3: CASSYGLTTSGELFF; DNA: TGTGCCAGCAGTTACGGTCTGACAACAAGCGGGGAGCTGTTTTTT
J: TRBJ1-2; V: TRBV4-1; D: .; size: .; CDR3: CASSLEPGGNYGYTF; DNA: TGCGCCAGCAGCCTAGAGCCAGGCGGGAACTATGGCTACACCTTC
J: TRBJ2-3; V: TRBV27; D: TRBD1; size: .; CDR3: CASGRTGVSTDTQYF; DNA: TGTGCCAGCGGACGGACAGGGGTGAGCACAGATACGCAGTATTTT
J: TRBJ1-5; V: TRBV7-8; D: TRBD1; size: .; CDR3: CASSPGQGNQPQHF; DNA: TGTGCCAGCAGCCCCGGACAGGGGAATCAGCCCCAGCATTTT
J: TRBJ2-2; V: TRBV2; D: .; size: .; CDR3: CASSDRTNTGELFF; DNA: TGTGCCAGCAGTGACAGAACGAACACCGGGGAGCTGTTTTTT
J: TRBJ1-2; V: TRBV28; D: .; size: .; CDR3: CASSRGELYGYTF; DNA: TGTGCCAGCAGTCGAGGTGAACTCTATGGCTACACCTTC
J: TRBJ2-7; V: TRBV18; D: .; size: .; CDR3: CASSPSTGSDYEQYF; DNA: TGTGCCAGCTCACCATCGACCGGGAGTGACTACGAGCAGTACTTC
J: TRBJ2-7; V: TRBV6-5; D: TRBD1; size: few; CDR3: CASSRDRGYEQYF; DNA: TGTGCCAGCAGCCGGGACAGGGGTTACGAGCAGTACTTC
J: TRBJ1-2; V: TRBV28; D: .; size: .; CDR3: CASSLPAESNYGYTF; DNA: TGTGCCAGCAGTCTCCCCGCGGAGAGTAACTATGGCTACACCTTC
J: TRBJ2-3; V: TRBV4-2; D: .; size: many; CDR3: CASSLVGNTQYF; DNA: TGTGCCAGCAGCCTTGTGGGCAATACGCAGTATTTT
J: TRBJ1-5; V: TRBV28; D: .; size: .; CDR3: CASSPIFQGPSNQPQHF; DNA: TGTGCCAGCAGTCCAATTTTCCAGGGTCCCAGCAATCAGCCCCAGCATTTT
J: TRBJ2-7; V: TRBV11-2; D: TRBD1; size: .; CDR3: CASRRPGQSSYEQYF; DNA: TGTGCCAGCAGACGTCCGGGACAGAGCTCCTACGAGCAGTACTTC
J: TRBJ1-1; V: TRBV4-1; D: .; size: .; CDR3: CASSQEGGFTEAFF; DNA: TGCGCCAGCAGCCAAGAGGGGGGGTTCACTGAAGCTTTCTTT
J: TRBJ1-1; V: TRBV19; D: .; size: once; CDR3: CASRGEAGTEAFF; DNA: TGTGCCAGTAGAGGGGAGGCAGGCACTGAAGCTTTCTTT